These T cell receptor beta chains were read from a single sample in a study of blood T cell repertoires in COVID-19. Using immunoSEQ multiplex PCR, the repertoire was profiled, and TCRdb retains in-frame clones only, with some absent. The sample carries 250,000 or so clones, roughly 80% recorded once. The sequenced sample was PBMCs or T cells enriched from blood (not recorded which). The receptors were sampled from a middle-aged man who had recovered from COVID-19. Each CDR3 is given with its conserved first and last residue. D genes are given only for firm matches. The size field is filled for only some rows; it gives once, few, many or a size class.

V: TRBV9
size: few
D: NA
J: TRBJ2-3
CDR3: CASSVGRFPSTDTQYF
DNA: TGTGCCAGCAGCGTGGGGAGGTTCCCCAGCACAGATACGCAGTATTTT

V: TRBV6-5
size: NA
D: NA
J: TRBJ1-4
CDR3: CASSYSGADEKLFF
DNA: TGTGCCAGCAGTTACTCTGGGGCGGATGAAAAACTGTTTTTT

V: TRBV5-1
size: medium-sized
D: NA
J: TRBJ2-7
CDR3: CASSLEGRGYEQYF
DNA: TGCGCCAGCAGCTTGGAGGGAAGGGGCTACGAGCAGTACTTC

V: TRBV10-3
size: NA
D: TRBD1
J: TRBJ1-2
CDR3: CATTGTGRNYGYTF
DNA: TGTGCCACGACAGGGACAGGGCGAAACTATGGCTACACCTTC

V: TRBV27
size: NA
D: TRBD1
J: TRBJ2-7
CDR3: CASSLIRTGRWGYEQYF
DNA: TGTGCCAGCAGTTTAATTCGGACAGGGAGGTGGGGGTACGAGCAGTACTTC

V: TRBV9
size: NA
D: TRBD2
J: TRBJ2-2
CDR3: CASSVDGTSGATGELFF
DNA: TGTGCCAGCAGCGTCGATGGGACTAGCGGGGCGACCGGGGAGCTGTTTTTT

V: TRBV6-5
size: NA
D: NA
J: TRBJ2-3
CDR3: CAVRQGLDTQYF
DNA: TGTGCTGTCCGGCAGGGTCTTGATACGCAGTATTTT

V: TRBV6-5
size: NA
D: NA
J: TRBJ2-7
CDR3: CASSSWEEQYF
DNA: TGTGCCAGCAGTTCCTGGGAGGAGCAGTACTTC

V: TRBV27
size: NA
D: NA
J: TRBJ1-1
CDR3: CASFRVGTEAFF
DNA: TGTGCCAGCTTCAGGGTTGGCACTGAAGCTTTCTTT

V: TRBV12-5
size: NA
D: NA
J: TRBJ2-1
CDR3: CASGRSLGRTLGGEQFF
DNA: TGTGCTAGTGGCCGGAGCCTGGGGCGGACACTCGGGGGTGAGCAGTTCTTC

V: TRBV30
size: NA
D: NA
J: TRBJ1-1
CDR3: CAWMGSGYTEAFF
DNA: TGTGCCTGGATGGGTTCGGGATACACTGAAGCTTTCTTT

V: TRBV10-2
size: NA
D: TRBD1
J: TRBJ2-7
CDR3: CASSWDSSYEQYF
DNA: TGCGCCAGCAGTTGGGACAGCTCCTACGAGCAGTACTTC

V: TRBV5-1
size: NA
D: NA
J: TRBJ1-5
CDR3: CASSWGDAINQPQHF
DNA: TGCGCCAGCAGCTGGGGGGACGCGATAAATCAGCCCCAGCATTTT

V: TRBV12-3/TRBV12-4
size: once
D: TRBD1
J: TRBJ1-2
CDR3: CASSPGQGDGYTF
DNA: TGTGCCAGCAGTCCCGGACAGGGCGATGGCTACACCTTC

V: TRBV5-1
size: once
D: TRBD1
J: TRBJ1-1
CDR3: CASSLTGAIEAFF
DNA: TGCGCCAGCAGCCTGACAGGGGCGATTGAAGCTTTCTTT

V: TRBV29-1
size: NA
D: NA
J: TRBJ1-2
CDR3: CSVAGQTYGYTF
DNA: TGCAGCGTTGCTGGGCAGACCTATGGCTACACCTTC

V: TRBV19
size: NA
D: NA
J: TRBJ1-3
CDR3: CASSIILSSGNTIYF
DNA: TGTGCCAGTAGTATTATCCTGAGCTCTGGAAACACCATATATTTT

V: TRBV5-6
size: NA
D: NA
J: TRBJ2-3
CDR3: CASSLWLVPDTQYF
DNA: TGTGCCAGCAGCTTGTGGCTAGTCCCAGATACGCAGTATTTT

V: TRBV21-1
size: few
D: NA
J: TRBJ1-1
CDR3: CASTRTGDTEAFF
DNA: TGTGCCAGCACCAGGACAGGGGACACTGAAGCTTTCTTT

V: TRBV24-1
size: NA
D: NA
J: TRBJ1-1
CDR3: CATSDLQGNTEAFF
DNA: TGTGCCACCAGTGATTTACAGGGGAACACTGAAGCTTTCTTT

V: TRBV3-1/TRBV3-2
size: once
D: TRBD2
J: TRBJ2-7
CDR3: CASSQGGTSSHEQYF
DNA: TGTGCCAGCAGCCAAGGAGGGACTAGCTCCCACGAGCAGTACTTC

V: TRBV12-3/TRBV12-4
size: NA
D: TRBD2
J: TRBJ2-7
CDR3: CASSLVGEGEQYF
DNA: TGTGCCAGCAGTTTAGTAGGGGAGGGGGAGCAGTACTTC

V: TRBV3-1/TRBV3-2
size: NA
D: TRBD1
J: TRBJ2-7
CDR3: CASSDLGQGLTGEQYF
DNA: TGTGCCAGCAGCGACCTAGGACAGGGTCTTACGGGCGAGCAGTACTTC

V: TRBV11-2
size: NA
D: TRBD2
J: TRBJ2-1
CDR3: CASSFQRGLDEQFF
DNA: TGTGCCAGCAGCTTCCAGCGGGGGCTGGATGAGCAGTTCTTC

V: TRBV7-3
size: NA
D: TRBD2
J: TRBJ2-5
CDR3: CASSTRGGAGWETQYF
DNA: TGTGCCAGCAGCACCCGGGGCGGAGCGGGATGGGAGACCCAGTACTTC

V: TRBV6-2/TRBV6-3
size: NA
D: NA
J: TRBJ2-1
CDR3: CASSSSSVRRYNEQFF
DNA: TGTGCCAGCAGCTCCTCTAGCGTCCGTAGGTACAATGAGCAGTTCTTC

V: TRBV6-5
size: once
D: NA
J: TRBJ1-5
CDR3: CASSYSPRAGNQPQHF
DNA: TGTGCCAGCAGTTACTCCCCCAGGGCAGGCAATCAGCCCCAGCATTTT

V: TRBV24-1
size: NA
D: NA
J: TRBJ1-5
CDR3: CATSDRQHNQPQHF
DNA: TGTGCCACCAGTGATCGACAGCATAATCAGCCCCAGCATTTT

V: TRBV7-3
size: once
D: NA
J: TRBJ1-2
CDR3: CASSLEAGGGYTF
DNA: TGTGCCAGCAGCTTAGAGGCAGGAGGTGGCTACACCTTC

V: TRBV5-8
size: NA
D: NA
J: TRBJ2-5
CDR3: CASSLKQGETQYF
DNA: TGTGCCAGCAGCTTGAAACAGGGAGAGACCCAGTACTTC

V: TRBV6-5
size: NA
D: NA
J: TRBJ2-2
CDR3: CASSSRGRANTGELFF
DNA: TGTGCCAGCAGTTCGCGGGGGCGGGCGAACACCGGGGAGCTGTTTTTT

V: TRBV12-3/TRBV12-4
size: once
D: NA
J: TRBJ1-5
CDR3: CAIGRQGSQPQHF
DNA: TGTGCCATCGGGCGGCAGGGCAGCCAGCCCCAGCATTTT

V: TRBV9
size: NA
D: TRBD2
J: TRBJ2-6
CDR3: CASSGGLAGTGANVLTF
DNA: TGTGCCAGCAGCGGGGGACTAGCGGGAACTGGGGCCAACGTCCTGACTTTC

V: TRBV10-3
size: NA
D: NA
J: TRBJ1-6
CDR3: CAISEWRGPNSPLHF
DNA: TGTGCCATCAGTGAGTGGCGGGGGCCAAATTCACCCCTCCACTTT

V: TRBV11-3
size: NA
D: NA
J: TRBJ2-3
CDR3: CASSLGRSDTQYF
DNA: TGTGCCAGCAGCTTAGGCCGGTCGGATACGCAGTATTTT

V: TRBV20-1
size: NA
D: NA
J: TRBJ2-5
CDR3: CSAKDRETQYF
DNA: TGCAGTGCTAAGGACAGAGAGACCCAGTACTTC

V: TRBV7-6
size: NA
D: TRBD2
J: TRBJ2-5
CDR3: CASSLAGGPWETQYF
DNA: TGTGCCAGCAGCCTAGCGGGAGGGCCTTGGGAGACCCAGTACTTC

V: TRBV19
size: NA
D: NA
J: TRBJ1-1
CDR3: CATKAAEMNTEAFF
DNA: TGTGCCACTAAAGCGGCAGAGATGAACACTGAAGCTTTCTTT

V: TRBV12-3/TRBV12-4
size: NA
D: NA
J: TRBJ2-7
CDR3: CATTRGGINEQYF
DNA: TGTGCCACCACCCGGGGTGGGATCAACGAGCAGTACTTC

V: TRBV28
size: NA
D: TRBD1
J: TRBJ1-5
CDR3: CASSLRTGGPQPQHF
DNA: TGTGCCAGCAGTTTAAGGACAGGGGGCCCCCAGCCCCAGCATTTT

V: TRBV19
size: NA
D: TRBD1
J: TRBJ2-7
CDR3: CASSPTAARDSSHYF
DNA: TGTGCCAGTAGTCCAACAGCCGCCCGGGACAGCTCTCACTACTTC

V: TRBV2
size: NA
D: TRBD1
J: TRBJ1-6
CDR3: CASSAPLTGFPPLHF
DNA: TGTGCCAGCAGTGCTCCCCTGACAGGGTTCCCACCCCTCCACTTT

V: TRBV7-5
size: once
D: NA
J: TRBJ1-4
CDR3: CARSVTGYGEKLFF
DNA: TGTGCCAGAAGCGTGACAGGGTATGGGGAAAAACTGTTTTTT

V: TRBV9
size: once
D: TRBD2
J: TRBJ2-5
CDR3: CASSAQAGEETQYF
DNA: TGTGCCAGCAGCGCCCAAGCGGGAGAGGAGACCCAGTACTTC

V: TRBV10-2
size: once
D: NA
J: TRBJ1-1
CDR3: CASTRGMNTEAFF
DNA: TGCGCCAGCACTCGAGGAATGAACACTGAAGCTTTCTTT

V: TRBV5-1
size: NA
D: NA
J: TRBJ2-3
CDR3: CASSLPGGGTDTQYF
DNA: TGCGCCAGCAGCCTGCCGGGGGGCGGAACAGATACGCAGTATTTT

V: TRBV19
size: NA
D: NA
J: TRBJ2-7
CDR3: CASSKRQYYEQYF
DNA: TGTGCCAGTAGTAAGCGGCAGTACTACGAGCAGTACTTC

V: TRBV7-6
size: NA
D: NA
J: TRBJ1-3
CDR3: CASSLATGTGNTIYF
DNA: TGTGCCAGCAGCTTAGCTACAGGGACTGGAAACACCATATATTTT

V: TRBV5-1
size: NA
D: TRBD2
J: TRBJ2-1
CDR3: CASSSTSVNNEQFF
DNA: TGCGCCAGCAGCTCGACTAGCGTGAACAATGAGCAGTTCTTC

V: TRBV5-6
size: few
D: NA
J: TRBJ2-2
CDR3: CASSLGLANTGELFF
DNA: TGTGCCAGCAGCTTGGGACTCGCGAACACCGGGGAGCTGTTTTTT

V: TRBV9
size: NA
D: TRBD2
J: TRBJ2-1
CDR3: CASTTGGGPNNEQFF
DNA: TGTGCCAGCACTACCGGCGGGGGGCCGAACAATGAGCAGTTCTTC

V: TRBV19
size: once
D: TRBD2
J: TRBJ2-7
CDR3: CASRLAGHSYEQYF
DNA: TGTGCCAGTAGGTTAGCGGGGCACTCCTACGAGCAGTACTTC

V: TRBV6-2/TRBV6-3
size: NA
D: NA
J: TRBJ2-7
CDR3: CASSYTGPYEQYF
DNA: TGTGCCAGCAGTTACACAGGACCCTACGAGCAGTACTTC

V: TRBV18
size: NA
D: TRBD2
J: TRBJ2-1
CDR3: CASSPGGVSYNEQFF
DNA: TGTGCCAGCTCGCCGGGGGGAGTCAGCTACAATGAGCAGTTCTTC